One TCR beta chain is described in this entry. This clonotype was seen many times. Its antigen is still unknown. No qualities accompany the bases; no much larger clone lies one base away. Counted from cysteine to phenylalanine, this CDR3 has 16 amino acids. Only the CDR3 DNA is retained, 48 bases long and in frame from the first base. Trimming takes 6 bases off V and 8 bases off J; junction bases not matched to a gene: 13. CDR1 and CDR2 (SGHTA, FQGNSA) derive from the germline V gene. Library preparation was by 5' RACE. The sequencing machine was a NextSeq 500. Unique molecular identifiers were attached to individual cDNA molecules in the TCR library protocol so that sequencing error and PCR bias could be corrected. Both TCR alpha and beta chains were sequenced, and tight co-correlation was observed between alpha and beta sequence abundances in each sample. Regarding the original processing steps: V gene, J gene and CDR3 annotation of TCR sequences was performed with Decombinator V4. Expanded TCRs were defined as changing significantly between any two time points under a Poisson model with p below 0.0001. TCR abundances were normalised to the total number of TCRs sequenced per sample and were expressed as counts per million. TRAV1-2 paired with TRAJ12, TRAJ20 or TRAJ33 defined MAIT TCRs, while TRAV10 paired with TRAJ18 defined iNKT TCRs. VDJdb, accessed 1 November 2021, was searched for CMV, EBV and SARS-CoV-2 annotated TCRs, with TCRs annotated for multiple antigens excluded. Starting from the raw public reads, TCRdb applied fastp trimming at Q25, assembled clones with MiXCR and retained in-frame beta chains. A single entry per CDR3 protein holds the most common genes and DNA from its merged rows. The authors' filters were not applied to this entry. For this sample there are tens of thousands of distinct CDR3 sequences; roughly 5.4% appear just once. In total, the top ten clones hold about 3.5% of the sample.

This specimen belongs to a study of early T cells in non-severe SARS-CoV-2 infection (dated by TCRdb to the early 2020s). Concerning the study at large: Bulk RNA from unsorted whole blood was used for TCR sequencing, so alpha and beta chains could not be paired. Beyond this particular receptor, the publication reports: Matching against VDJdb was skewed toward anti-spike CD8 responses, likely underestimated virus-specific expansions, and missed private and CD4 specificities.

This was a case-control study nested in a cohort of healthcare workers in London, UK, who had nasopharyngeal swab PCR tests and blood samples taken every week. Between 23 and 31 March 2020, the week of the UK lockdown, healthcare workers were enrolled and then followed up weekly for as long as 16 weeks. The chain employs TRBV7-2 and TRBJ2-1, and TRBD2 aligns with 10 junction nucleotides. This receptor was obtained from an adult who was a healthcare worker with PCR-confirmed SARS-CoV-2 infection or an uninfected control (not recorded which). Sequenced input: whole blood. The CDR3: CASSSQTSGPADEQFF. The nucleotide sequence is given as TGTGCCAGCAGTTCCCAGACTAGCGGGCCTGCGGATGAGCAGTTCTTC.